What follows describes a single T cell receptor (beta chain). In this sample, this clonotype turned up many times. The target of this receptor is not known. The sample holds no much larger clone one base away, and base qualities are not on file. These data come from a study of molecular identifiers for immune sequencing clone quantification (dated by TCRdb to the late 2010s). Looking at the study overall: For a replicate experiment, the RNA from either about 20,000 or 100,000 naive CD8 T cells was divided into five aliquots, and four of those aliquots went on to sequencing. This methods study used CD8 T cells to benchmark TCR RNA copy counting and molecular-identifier clustering-based TCR repertoire sequencing (MIDCIRS).

Naive CD8 T cell libraries were made from around 18,000 to 910,000 sorted cells using 10%, 30% or 50% of purified RNA. Naive CD8 T cells were FACS-sorted as CD8+CD4-CCR7+CD45RA+ on a BD FACSAria II into RLT Plus buffer. To test detection sensitivity, Jurkat RNA equal to some 11 TCR copies was added to samples of about 19,000-1,100,000 naive CD8 T cells. Enrichment of CD8 T cells was done with RosetteSep CD8+ T Cell Enrichment Cocktail plus Ficoll-Paque, and ACK red cell lysis came afterward. Library prep was done by PCR. The sequencer listed for this sample is Illumina HiSeq 4000. Bulk TCR libraries were prepared as previously described, using TCR primers listed in Table S5. The Qiagen AllPrep DNA/RNA kit was used to purify total RNA. Before analysis, reads from multiple sequencing runs of one library were combined. On the study's bioinformatics: Reads were retained only if their TCR constant sequence matched exactly, and those retained reads were trimmed to 150 nt and grouped according to their 12-nt molecular barcodes. Within each barcode group, reads were sub-clustered at a 15% Levenshtein threshold, and quality-weighted consensus sequences were built per RNA molecule. Non-functional sequences were excluded, and lower-count sequences lying one edit away from another sequence were also excluded. Barcode sub-clusters with fewer than 20% of the maximum read count were removed, based on fitting two negative binomial distributions. Clones were called with MiXCR by TCRdb after fastp trimmed the public reads at Q25, and only in-frame beta chains were retained. Rows are unified per CDR3 protein, each entry keeping the most common DNA and genes. TCRdb, not the authors, supplied the V and J calls. Present in this sample are about 640,000 distinct CDR3 sequences, roughly 21% of which were seen just once. Roughly 0.9% of the sample is taken by the ten largest.

CDR1 and CDR2 are read off the germline V gene as SGHTA and FQGNSA. The CDR3 has 17 amino acids, counting the end cysteine and phenylalanine. This entry keeps only the CDR3 DNA: 51 bases, framed from base 1. V is pared back by 5 bases and J by 4 bases, with 23 bases lying between the germline termini. The paper's findings and limits, for the study overall: Approximately 2.7 recovered TCR RNA copies per cell were obtained by modeling, versus about 10 by digital PCR, implying a capture efficiency of 25% to 30%. Without barcode sub-clustering, chimeric consensus sequences inflated TCR diversity; chimeras reached as high as 47%. In CMV-specific effector cells, clones with more than 20 RNA copies contained over 98% of molecules, whereas in naive cells such clones contained under 1% of molecules. Even against a background of 800,000 to 1,000,000 naive CD8 T cells, spiked-in Jurkat TCR RNA amounting to a single cell's worth was reported to be detectable. Spiked-in Jurkat TCR RNA (approximately eleven copies' worth), which is not part of the donor repertoire, was contained in the naive libraries. The sizes of highly expanded clones could end up underestimated when identical TCR molecules share a barcode.

This receptor was identified in a human donor in good health. Some libraries in this study had Jurkat cell RNA spiked in. Sequences were obtained from naive CD8+ T cells from blood, with Jurkat cell RNA spiked in. The sample's cell subset or site label, decoded: FACS-sorted CD8+CD4-CCR7+CD45RA+ naive T cells. The chain joins TRBV7-2 to TRBJ2-5, with no reliable assignment of the D segment. The nucleotide sequence reads TGTGCCAGCAGCGCCCGACCCCTCATGCTTTCAGGAGAGACCCAGTACTTC. This gives the protein CASSARPLMLSGETQYF.